This T cell receptor beta chain is from a study of blood T cell repertoires in COVID-19. CDR1 and CDR2 from the germline V gene are MGHRA and YSYEKL. After removal of 3 bases from V and 4 bases from J, the junction contained 4 bases not matched to a gene. The CDR3 is made up of 15 amino acids. The table came from immunoSEQ multiplex PCR; TCRdb's copy has only in-frame clones and leaves some out. The sample carries some 120,000 clones, around 89% recorded once. Material: peripheral blood. The chain is built from TRBV4-1 and TRBJ2-7; 12 nucleotides agree with TRBD2. The TCR sequence derives from a human donor with acute or convalescent COVID-19. The donor label of this sample is uncertain. CDR3 sequence (DNA): TGCGCCAGCAGCCAGGTGACTAGCGGGAGTTACGAGCAGTACTTC. Translated: CASSQVTSGSYEQYF.